This TCR beta chain was recovered during a study of T cell responses to AZD1222 COVID-19 vaccine (dated by TCRdb to the early 2020s). In the study overall: A total of 230 to 250 trial participants underwent TCR sequencing, of whom 207 had received two doses of AZD1222 and some 26 had received two doses of the MenACWY control vaccine. Trial participants were enrolled by age into subgroups of 18-55, 56-69 and 70-plus years, and about 150, 27 and 61 TCR-sequenced participants, respectively, were included in these subgroups.

On this clone itself: The specificity of this receptor is unknown. There are no base qualities to consult, and no much larger clone falls within one base.

Counted from cysteine to phenylalanine, this CDR3 has 14 amino acids. Just CDR3 DNA is preserved here, 42 bases in frame from base 1. Sequences MDHEN (CDR1) and SYDVKM (CDR2) are obtained from the germline V gene. The trim is 6 bases for V and 1 base for J, with a gap of 13 bases between the germline ends. Interpreted using the paper, the time point label stands for: about 28 days (+/-7) after the second vaccine dose. The sample's treatment or condition label is to be understood as: meningococcal conjugate vaccine given as trial control. The vaccinee samples were drawn from two UK trials, COV001 and COV002, one of which was a single-blind randomized controlled phase 2/3 trial testing AZD1222 (ChAdOx1 nCoV-19) in healthy adults. For TCRbeta chain sequencing, PBMC samples were collected from trial participants at day 0 and at day 28 after the second dose. Overall study outcomes, separate from this receptor: Participants were mostly white British, with more females than males. The authors suggested clonal diversity may have been underestimated. In the small 56-69-year group, the increase in depth fell short of significance, most likely because of low power. A significant rise in spike-specific TCR breadth and depth was observed after two AZD1222 doses relative to day 0 and relative to MenACWY recipients. Vaccine-associated CD4 TCRs spanned the whole spike protein, with dominant responses in regions 160-218 and 743-854. Because no samples from the day 14 peak response were available, repertoires could be characterized only after the peak T cell response. Epitopes outside the regions mutated in the B.1.351 and B.1.1.7 variants were reportedly recognized by nearly half of the unique spike-specific TCRs. Conclusions about previously exposed vaccinees are limited because only 5 or 6 AZD1222 recipients were SARS-CoV-2 seropositive at baseline.

The CDR3 regions of human TCRbeta chains were analyzed by immunosequencing. The study's processing was this. TCRs in the repertoires were compared against a reference library of SARS-CoV-2-specific TCRs that had been generated with the MIRA antigen-specificity platform. Breadth was defined as the fraction of unique TCRs that were SARS-CoV-2-associated, and depth was defined as the fraction of total T cells that were SARS-CoV-2-associated. Using the MIRA data, every spike-specific TCR was mapped to the spike region that the TCR reacted to and assigned to either a CD4 or a CD8 class. Log10-transformed breadth and depth values were compared by one-way ANOVA with Sidak's multiple comparisons tests. Sourced from immuneACCESS, this table was stored by TCRdb with only in-frame sequences that have V and J called. A share of the clones is absent; for the studies checked, an unresolved V gene accounts for under half, and the remainder has no known explanation. V, J and clone size are taken as reported in that table, and D and trimming were inferred from the DNA itself. In all, the sample holds some 170,000 clones, and 85% to 90% of those were seen once. The ten top clones hold about 4.3% of the sample.

The rearranged chain carries TRBV28 and TRBJ2-7; the D segment could be TRBD2, given 7 matching bases. The sequenced sample was peripheral blood, obtained 28 days after the second dose of the MenACWY control vaccine. This sequence was found in an adult who received the MenACWY meningococcal vaccine as a control. The CDR3 has the sequence CASRGGEISYEQYF. In nucleotide form, the sequence is TGTGCCAGCAGAGGGGGGGAGATATCCTACGAGCAGTACTTC.